This T cell receptor beta chain came from a study of T cell repertoires and leukemia-associated antigens (dated by TCRdb to about 2019). Context from the whole study: About 17 million effective reads were obtained overall, with each sample giving about 5.1 to 6.6 million read pairs and about 3 to 5.0 million effective reads. Using in vitro peptide stimulation of healthy T cells, the study set out to figure out what antigen is recognized by a TCR Vbeta21 clone that had previously been found in CML patients.

The CDR3 goes from the cysteine to the phenylalanine over 13 residues. Only the CDR3 part of the read is kept: 39 bases, read in frame from the first base. Between the V and J ends, shortened by 7 bases and 3 bases respectively, the junction contains 14 bases. Looking up the germline V gene (reference sequence) yields CDR1 DFQATT and CDR2 SNEGSKA. TRIzol reagent was used to extract total RNA from the cultured T cells. 5' rapid amplification of cDNA ends (5'RACE) was used to amplify TCRbeta libraries from RNA. Library concentration and integrity were checked with Qubit, an Agilent instrument, and quantitative PCR before sequencing. Qualified libraries were sequenced on Illumina HiSeq or MiSeq by a commercial service provider. In the paper's pipeline: TCR sequences in each sample were identified using MiXCR version 1.8.2. For a clone to be considered qualified, a CDR3 longer than four amino acids, an in-frame nucleotide length, and the absence of a stop codon were required. An effective read was defined as a read containing the complete CDR3 structure. RT-PCR with 24 Vbeta primers, GeneScan spectratyping, and Sanger sequencing were used to validate expanded clones. The raw public reads went through TCRdb reprocessing: fastp at Q25, MiXCR clone calling, in-frame beta chains kept. Each entry is one CDR3 protein sequence, shown with its most common DNA and genes. It is TCRdb's table, rather than the study itself, that gives the V and J calls and clone size. This sample comprises 8,000 to 10,000 distinct CDR3 sequences, roughly 43% of them detected only once. In total, the top ten clones hold 55% to 60% of the sample.

CD3+ T cells were initially rested overnight at about 2.5 million cells/mL in RPMI 1640 lacking fetal bovine serum. MACS immunomagnetic beads were used, per the manufacturer's instructions, to isolate CD3+ T cells from PBMCs. This clonotype has a handful of counts. The specificity of this receptor is unknown. Base qualities are not provided; no much larger clone lies one nucleotide away. General findings and caveats noted by the study authors: The antigen specificity and function of the expanded clones were not directly tested, and further investigation of both was required. No significant differences among the four groups were observed in the numbers of Vbeta genes (about 60), Jbeta genes (14), VDJ rearrangements, or unique CDR3s.

The specimen was CD3+ T cells sorted from blood and cultured. The V and J genes are TRBV20-1 and TRBJ2-3; the D segment is perhaps TRBD1 or TRBD2, each sharing 5 matched bases. This receptor was obtained from a female donor in good health. The nucleotides read TGCAGTGTCAGCCCGGGACCAACAGATACGCAGTATTTT. It encodes CSVSPGPTDTQYF.